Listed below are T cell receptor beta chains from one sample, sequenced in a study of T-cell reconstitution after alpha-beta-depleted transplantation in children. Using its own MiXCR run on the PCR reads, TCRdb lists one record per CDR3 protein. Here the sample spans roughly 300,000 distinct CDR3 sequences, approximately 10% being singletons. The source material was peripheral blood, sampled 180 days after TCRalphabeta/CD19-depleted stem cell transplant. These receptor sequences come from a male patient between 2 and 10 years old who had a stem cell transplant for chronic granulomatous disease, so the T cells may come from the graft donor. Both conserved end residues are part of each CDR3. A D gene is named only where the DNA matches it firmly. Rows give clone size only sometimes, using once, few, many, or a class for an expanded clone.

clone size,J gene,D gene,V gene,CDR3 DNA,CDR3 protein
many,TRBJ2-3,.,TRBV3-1,TGTGCCAGCAGCCAGCGCGTCGTCGGGGCAGATACGCAGTATTTT,CASSQRVVGADTQYF
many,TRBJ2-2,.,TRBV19,TGTGCCAGTAGTATCGCCGGGGCGAGCGGGGAGCTGTTTTTT,CASSIAGASGELFF
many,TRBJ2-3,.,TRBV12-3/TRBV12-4,TGTGCCAGCAGTTTTCGGCTAGCGACGCAGTATTTT,CASSFRLATQYF
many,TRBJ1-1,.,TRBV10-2,TGCGCCAGCAGTGTACCCAGGGCTGGGGAAGCTTTCTTT,CASSVPRAGEAFF
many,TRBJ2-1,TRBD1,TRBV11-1,TGTGCCAGCAGCTTCCTGCCAGGGGGTGGAAACTACAATGAGCAGTTCTTC,CASSFLPGGGNYNEQFF
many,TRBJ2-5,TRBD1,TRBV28,TGTGCCAGCAGTTTACTCCGGGACAGGCGAGAGACCCAGTACTTC,CASSLLRDRRETQYF
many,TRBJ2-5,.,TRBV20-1,TGCAGTGCTAGTGGGGAGGGGGCAGGGGAGTCCGAGACCCAGTACTTC,CSASGEGAGESETQYF
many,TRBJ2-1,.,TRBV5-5,TGTGCCAGCAGCTTGGCGCGGGTGAATGAGCAGTTCTTC,CASSLARVNEQFF
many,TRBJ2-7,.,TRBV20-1,TGCAGTGCTAAGGATCTGGCAGGGGAAGAGCAGTACTTC,CSAKDLAGEEQYF
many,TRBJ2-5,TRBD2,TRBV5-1,TGCGCCAGCAGCTCGGGACTAGCGGAACTCCAAGAGACCCAGTACTTC,CASSSGLAELQETQYF
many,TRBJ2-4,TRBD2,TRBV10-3,TGTGCCATCAGTGATAACAAAGGGACTAGCGGGAGGGGTACGGCCAAAAACATTCAGTACTTC,CAISDNKGTSGRGTAKNIQYF
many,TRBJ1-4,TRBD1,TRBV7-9,TGTGCCAGCAGCCGAGGGGGCTTTGATGAAAAACTGTTTTTT,CASSRGGFDEKLFF
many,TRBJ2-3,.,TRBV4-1,TGCGCCAGCAGCCATGTAACTACCCGAGCCCCAGATACGCAGTATTTT,CASSHVTTRAPDTQYF
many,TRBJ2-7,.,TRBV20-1,TGCAGTGCTAGAGACGCGGGACCTTCCTACGAGCAGTACTTC,CSARDAGPSYEQYF
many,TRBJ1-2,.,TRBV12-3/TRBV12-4,TGTGCCAGCAGACCGGACGGCCGACGGGGCTACACCTTC,CASRPDGRRGYTF
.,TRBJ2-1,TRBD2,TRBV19,TGTGCCAGTAGGCAATTCCTAGCGGGGGAAGAGTTCTTC,CASRQFLAGEEFF
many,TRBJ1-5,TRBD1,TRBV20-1,TGCAGTGCCAAACCAGGGGGCGGTCAGCCCCAGCATTTT,CSAKPGGGQPQHF
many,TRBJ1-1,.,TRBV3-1,TGTGCCAGCAGCGAACAGGGTAGGTTTAACACTGAAGCTTTCTTT,CASSEQGRFNTEAFF
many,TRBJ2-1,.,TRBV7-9,TGTGCCAGCAGCTCCACGGGACCGTATTACAATGAGCAGTTCTTC,CASSSTGPYYNEQFF
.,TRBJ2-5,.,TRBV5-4,TGTGCCAGCAGCTTGGCTCCGGCCGAGACCCAGTACTTC,CASSLAPAETQYF
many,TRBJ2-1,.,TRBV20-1,TGCAGTGCTAGAGATCGGGTTTTCTCCTACAATGAGCAGTTCTTC,CSARDRVFSYNEQFF
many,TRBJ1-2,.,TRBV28,TGTGCCAGTTCAAACTTCGGGGATGGCTACACCTTC,CASSNFGDGYTF
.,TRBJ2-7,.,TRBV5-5,TGTGCCAGCCGCAGAGGGACTGACACCTACGAGCAGTACTTC,CASRRGTDTYEQYF
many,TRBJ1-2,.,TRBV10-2,TGCGCCAGCAGTGGGAGGGGCGGCTACTATGGCTACACCTTC,CASSGRGGYYGYTF
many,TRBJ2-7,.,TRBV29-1,TGCAGCGTTGCTGGGACTTCGTCCTCCGAGCAGTACTTC,CSVAGTSSSEQYF
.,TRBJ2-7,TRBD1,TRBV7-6,TGTGCCAGCAGCTTAGCAGACAGGGGGGGGTCCTACGAGCAGTACTTC,CASSLADRGGSYEQYF
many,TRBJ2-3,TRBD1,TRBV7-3,TGTGCCAGCAGCTTAAGACAGGGGGATATAGATACGCAGTATTTT,CASSLRQGDIDTQYF
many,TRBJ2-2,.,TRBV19,TGTGCCAGTAGTATGCAGATGAGCACCGGGGAGCTGTTTTTT,CASSMQMSTGELFF
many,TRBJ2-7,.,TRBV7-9,TGTGCCAGCAGCTTAAGCTACAGACCCTACGAGCAGTACTTC,CASSLSYRPYEQYF
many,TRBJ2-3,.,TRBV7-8,TGTGCCAGCCGCAAGGGGCGGGGAGACACAGATACGCAGTATTTT,CASRKGRGDTDTQYF
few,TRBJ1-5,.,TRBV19,TGTGCCAGTAGTATTGTAGGGCACGGCAATCAGCCCCAGCATTTT,CASSIVGHGNQPQHF
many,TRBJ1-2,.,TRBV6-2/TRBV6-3,TGTGCCAGCACCGCGGGACTAAATGGCTACACCTTC,CASTAGLNGYTF
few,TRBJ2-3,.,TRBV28,TGTGCCAGTCGCCGGGACACCAGCACAGATACGCAGTATTTT,CASRRDTSTDTQYF
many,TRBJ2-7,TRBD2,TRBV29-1,TGCAGCGCCGGTGGGCTAGCGGAAATCCCCTACGAGCAGTACTTC,CSAGGLAEIPYEQYF
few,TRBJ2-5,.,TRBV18,TGTGCCAGCTCACCACCCAGGGTCGGACCCTACCAAGAGACCCAGTACTTC,CASSPPRVGPYQETQYF
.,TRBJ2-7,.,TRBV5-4,TGTGCCAGCAGCTTTATCAGTTCGAGCTCCTACGAGCAGTACTTC,CASSFISSSSYEQYF
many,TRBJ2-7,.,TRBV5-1,TGCGCCAGCAGCTTGAGCGGTTGGGACGGGTCCTACGAGCAGTACTTC,CASSLSGWDGSYEQYF
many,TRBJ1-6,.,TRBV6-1,TGTGCCAGCAGTGACTGGGGCGAGCGGTCACCCCTCCACTTT,CASSDWGERSPLHF
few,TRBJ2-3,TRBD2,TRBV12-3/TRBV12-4,TGTGCCAGCAGACCAGGGACTAGCGGGAGGGTGGGAGCAGATACGCAGTATTTT,CASRPGTSGRVGADTQYF
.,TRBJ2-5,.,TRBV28,TGTGCCAGCACAATAACGGGGAAACTACAAGAGACCCAGTACTTC,CASTITGKLQETQYF
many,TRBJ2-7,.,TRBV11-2,TGTGCCAGCAGCTTAAAGGGCGGCTGGTCTGGCGAGCAGTACTTC,CASSLKGGWSGEQYF
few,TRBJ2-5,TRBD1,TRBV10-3,TGTGCCATCAGGATGACAGGGGGCGCAGAGACCCAGTACTTC,CAIRMTGGAETQYF
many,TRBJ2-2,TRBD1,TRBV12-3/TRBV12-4,TGTGCCAGCAGTTTCATGTCAGGGGGCGTTGTCGGGGAGCTGTTTTTT,CASSFMSGGVVGELFF
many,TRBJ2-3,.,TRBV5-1,TGCGCCAGCAGCCATGGACTTGGGGGGTCCTCTAGCACAGATACGCAGTATTTT,CASSHGLGGSSSTDTQYF
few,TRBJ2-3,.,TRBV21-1,TGTGCCAGCAGCAACGGGGGTCCCACAGATACGCAGTATTTT,CASSNGGPTDTQYF
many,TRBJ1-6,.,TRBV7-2,TGTGCCAGCAACCTTGTTGACTCACCCCTCCACTTT,CASNLVDSPLHF
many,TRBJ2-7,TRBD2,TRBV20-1,TGCAGTGCTAGAGACCGACTAGCTGCCTACGAGCAGTACTTC,CSARDRLAAYEQYF
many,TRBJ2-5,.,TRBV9,TGTGCCAGCAGCGTAGAGGGCCGCGGGACCCAGTACTTC,CASSVEGRGTQYF
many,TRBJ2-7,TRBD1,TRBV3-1,TGTGCCAGCAGCCAAGTCCGGGACAGGGGATCCTACGAGCAGTACTTC,CASSQVRDRGSYEQYF
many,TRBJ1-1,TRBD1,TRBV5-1,TGCGCCAGCAGCCTGGACAGGGAGGGGACTGAAGCTTTCTTT,CASSLDREGTEAFF
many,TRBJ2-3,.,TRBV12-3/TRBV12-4,TGTGCCAGCAGCCCACGAAGGGGGGCGGGAGATACGCAGTATTTT,CASSPRRGAGDTQYF